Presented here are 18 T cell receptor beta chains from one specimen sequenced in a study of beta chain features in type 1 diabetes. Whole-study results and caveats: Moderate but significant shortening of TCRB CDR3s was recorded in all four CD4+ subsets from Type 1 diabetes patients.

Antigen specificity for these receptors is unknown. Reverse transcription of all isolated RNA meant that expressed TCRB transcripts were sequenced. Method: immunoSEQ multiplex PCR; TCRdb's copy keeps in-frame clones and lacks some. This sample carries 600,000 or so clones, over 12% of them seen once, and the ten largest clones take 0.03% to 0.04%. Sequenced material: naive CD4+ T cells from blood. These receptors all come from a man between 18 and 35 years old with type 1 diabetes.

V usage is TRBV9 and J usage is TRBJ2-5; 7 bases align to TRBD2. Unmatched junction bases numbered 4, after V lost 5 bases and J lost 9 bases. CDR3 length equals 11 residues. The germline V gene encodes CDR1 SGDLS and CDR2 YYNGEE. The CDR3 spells CASSLRGAQYF. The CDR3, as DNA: TGTGCCAGCAGTCTCCGGGGGGCCCAGTACTTC. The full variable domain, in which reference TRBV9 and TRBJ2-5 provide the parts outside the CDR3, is DSGVTQTPKHLITATGQRVTLRCSPRSGDLSVYWYQQSLDQGLQFLIQYYNGEERAKGNILERFSAQQFPDLHSELNLSSLELGDSALYFCASSLRGAQYFGPGTRLLVL.

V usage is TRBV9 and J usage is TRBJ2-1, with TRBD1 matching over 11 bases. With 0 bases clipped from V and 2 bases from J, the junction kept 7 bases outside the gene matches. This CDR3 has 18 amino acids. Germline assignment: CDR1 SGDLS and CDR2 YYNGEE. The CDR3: CASSVGGWDRGTYNEQFF. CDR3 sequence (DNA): TGTGCCAGCAGCGTAGGTGGTTGGGACAGGGGGACCTACAATGAGCAGTTCTTC.

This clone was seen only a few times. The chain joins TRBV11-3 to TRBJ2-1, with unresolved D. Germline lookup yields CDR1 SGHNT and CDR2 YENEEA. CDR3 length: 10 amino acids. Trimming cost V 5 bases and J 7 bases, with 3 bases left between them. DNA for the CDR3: TGTGCCAGCAGCGGGAATGAGCAGTTCTTC. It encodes CASSGNEQFF.

The CDR3 loop reads CASSLEPWGEQFF. In nucleotides, the CDR3 is TGTGCCAGCAGCTTAGAACCCTGGGGTGAGCAGTTCTTC. V usage is TRBV11-3 and J usage is TRBJ2-1; D call uncertain. The CDR3 length is 13 residues. Trimming left V 0 bases short and J 9 bases short, with 9 bases between. Germline V gives CDR1 SGHNT, CDR2 YENEEA.

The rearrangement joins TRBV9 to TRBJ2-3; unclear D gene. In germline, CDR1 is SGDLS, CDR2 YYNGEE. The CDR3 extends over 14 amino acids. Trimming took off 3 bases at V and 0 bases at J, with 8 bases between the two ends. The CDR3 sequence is CASSGPLSTDTQYF. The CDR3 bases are TGTGCCAGCAGCGGACCGCTTAGCACAGATACGCAGTATTTT.

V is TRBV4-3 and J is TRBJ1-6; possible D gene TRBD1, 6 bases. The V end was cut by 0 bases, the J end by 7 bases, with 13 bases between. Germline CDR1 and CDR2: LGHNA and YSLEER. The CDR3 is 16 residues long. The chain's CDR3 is CASSQDYKQGNSPLHF. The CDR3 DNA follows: TGCGCCAGCAGCCAAGATTATAAACAGGGAAATTCACCCCTCCACTTT.

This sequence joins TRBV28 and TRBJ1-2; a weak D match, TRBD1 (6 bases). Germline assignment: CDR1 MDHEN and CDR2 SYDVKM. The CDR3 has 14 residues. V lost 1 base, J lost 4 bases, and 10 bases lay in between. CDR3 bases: TGTGCCAGCAGTTTATCCCGGGACACCTATGGCTACACCTTC. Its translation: CASSLSRDTYGYTF.

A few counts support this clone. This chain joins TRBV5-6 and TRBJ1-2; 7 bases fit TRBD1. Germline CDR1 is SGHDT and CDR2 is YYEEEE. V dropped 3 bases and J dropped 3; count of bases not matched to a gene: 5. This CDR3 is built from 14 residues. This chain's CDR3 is CASSSDRDHYGYTF. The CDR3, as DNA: TGTGCCAGCAGCTCCGACAGGGATCACTATGGCTACACCTTC.

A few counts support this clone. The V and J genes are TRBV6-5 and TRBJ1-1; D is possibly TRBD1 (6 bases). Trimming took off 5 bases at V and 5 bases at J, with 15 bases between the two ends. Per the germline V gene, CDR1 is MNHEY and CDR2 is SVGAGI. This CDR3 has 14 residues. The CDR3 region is CASSLTGRETEAFF. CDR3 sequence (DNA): TGTGCCAGCAGTCTAACAGGGCGTGAGACTGAAGCTTTCTTT.

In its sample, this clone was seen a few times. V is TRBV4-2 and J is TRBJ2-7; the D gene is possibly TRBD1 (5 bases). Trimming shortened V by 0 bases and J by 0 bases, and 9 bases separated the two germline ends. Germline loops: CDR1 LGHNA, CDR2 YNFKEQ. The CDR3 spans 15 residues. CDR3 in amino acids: CASSQDDRSSYEQYF. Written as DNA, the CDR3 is TGTGCCAGCAGCCAAGATGACAGAAGCTCCTACGAGCAGTACTTC.

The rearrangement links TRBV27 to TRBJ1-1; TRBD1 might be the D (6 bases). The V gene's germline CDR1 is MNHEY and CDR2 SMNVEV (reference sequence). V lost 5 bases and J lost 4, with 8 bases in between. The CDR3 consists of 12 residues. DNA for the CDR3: TGTGCCAGCAGTGTACAGGGCACTGAAGCTTTCTTT. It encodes CASSVQGTEAFF.

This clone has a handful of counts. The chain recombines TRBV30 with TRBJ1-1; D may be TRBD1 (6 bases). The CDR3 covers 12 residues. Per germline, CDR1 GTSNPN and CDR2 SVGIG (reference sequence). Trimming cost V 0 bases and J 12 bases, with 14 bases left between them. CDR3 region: CAWSVRARGTFF. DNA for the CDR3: TGTGCCTGGAGTGTACGGGCCAGGGGCACTTTCTTT.

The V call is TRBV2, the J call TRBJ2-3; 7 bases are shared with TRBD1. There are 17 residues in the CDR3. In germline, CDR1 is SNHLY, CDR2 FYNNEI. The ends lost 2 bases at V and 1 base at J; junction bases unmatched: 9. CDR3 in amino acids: CASSEHIGGAGTDTQYF. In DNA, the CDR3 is TGTGCCAGCAGTGAACACATAGGGGGCGCCGGCACAGATACGCAGTATTTT.

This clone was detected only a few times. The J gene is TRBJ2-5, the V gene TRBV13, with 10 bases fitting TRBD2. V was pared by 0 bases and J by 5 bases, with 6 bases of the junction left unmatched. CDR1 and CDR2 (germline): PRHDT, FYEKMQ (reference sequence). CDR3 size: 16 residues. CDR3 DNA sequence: TGTGCCAGCAGCTTAGGCGGGCTAGCGGGAGAGGAGACCCAGTACTTC. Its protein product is CASSLGGLAGEETQYF.

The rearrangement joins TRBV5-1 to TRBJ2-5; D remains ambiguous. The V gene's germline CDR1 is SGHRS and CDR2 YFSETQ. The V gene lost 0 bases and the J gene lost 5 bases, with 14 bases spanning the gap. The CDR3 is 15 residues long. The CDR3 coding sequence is TGCGCCAGCAGCTTGGGCACTCCGGCGTCGGAGACCCAGTACTTC. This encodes CASSLGTPASETQYF.

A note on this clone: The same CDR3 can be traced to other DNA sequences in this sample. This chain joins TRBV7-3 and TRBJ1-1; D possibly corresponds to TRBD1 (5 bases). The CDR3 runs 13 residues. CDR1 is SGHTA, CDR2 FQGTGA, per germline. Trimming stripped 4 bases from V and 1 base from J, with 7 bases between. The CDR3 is CASSSDRNTEAFF. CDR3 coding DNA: TGTGCCAGCAGCTCCGACAGGAACACTGAAGCTTTCTTT.

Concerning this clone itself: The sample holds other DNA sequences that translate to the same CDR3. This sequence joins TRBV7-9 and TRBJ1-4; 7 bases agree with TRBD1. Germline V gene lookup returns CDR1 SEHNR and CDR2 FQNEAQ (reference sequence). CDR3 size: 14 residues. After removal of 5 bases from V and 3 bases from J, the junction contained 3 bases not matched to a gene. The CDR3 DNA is TGTGCCAGCAGCCAAACAGGGGCTAATGAAAAACTGTTTTTT. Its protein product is CASSQTGANEKLFF.

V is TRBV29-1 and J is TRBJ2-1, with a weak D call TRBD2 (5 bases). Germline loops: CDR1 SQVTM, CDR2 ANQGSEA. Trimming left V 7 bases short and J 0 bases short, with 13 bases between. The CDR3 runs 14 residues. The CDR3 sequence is CSGRLPSSYNEQFF. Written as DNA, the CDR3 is TGCAGCGGGAGGCTACCGAGCTCCTACAATGAGCAGTTCTTC.